The 11 T cell receptor beta chains reported below all come from one sample, sequenced in a study of T cells after yellow fever vaccination. One entry per CDR3 protein results from TCRdb running MiXCR on the 5' RACE reads. The sample holds under 200,000 distinct CDR3 sequences; 11% are singletons and the top ten take 35% to 40%. Sequencing used CD8+ T cells sorted from PBMCs, obtained 15 days after the yellow fever booster vaccination. The receptors come from a man aged 18 to 30 who received the YFV17D yellow fever vaccine.

This clonotype was recorded a few times. The CDR3 region is CASSHPPQGSTNEKLFF. The CDR3 DNA reads TGCGCCAGCAGCCACCCGCCTCAGGGTTCAACTAATGAAAAACTGTTTTTT. This chain connects TRBV4-1 to TRBJ1-4; maybe TRBD1 (5 bases). V was clipped by 3 bases and J by 0 bases, with 14 bases between them. This CDR3 is built from 17 residues. CDR1 and CDR2 (germline): MGHRA, YSYEKL.

This rearrangement joins TRBV12-3 or TRBV12-4 to TRBJ2-1; 8 positions agree with TRBD1. The CDR3 has 13 residues. Trimming took 6 bases from V and 4 from J; bases not matched to a gene: 2. The CDR3: CASRDREYNEQFF. The DNA of the CDR3 is TGTGCCAGCAGGGACAGGGAATACAATGAGCAGTTCTTC.

This clonotype was recorded a few times. The V gene is TRBV19, the J gene TRBJ2-1, with D unclear. The V end lost 7 bases, the J end lost 3 bases, and 13 bases lay between the germline ends. This CDR3 is 14 amino acids long. Germline CDR1 LNHDA, CDR2 SQIVND (reference sequence). The CDR3 region has the DNA TGTGCCAGTACGTCCCTGGACCACTACAATGAGCAGTTCTTC. This gives the protein CASTSLDHYNEQFF.

J is TRBJ1-2 and V is TRBV2; D is unresolved. The CDR3 totals 16 residues. V lost 7 bases to trimming and J lost 0 bases, with 18 bases between them. Germline V CDR1 and CDR2: SNHLY, FYNNEI. CDR3 residues: CASMSWVHRPNYGYTF. The CDR3 DNA reads as TGTGCCAGCATGTCATGGGTCCACCGACCTAACTATGGCTACACCTTC.

Only a few counts were recorded for this clonotype. The rearrangement links TRBV7-6 to TRBJ2-7; 8 bases map to TRBD2. Germline V gene lookup returns CDR1 SGHVS and CDR2 FNYEAQ. This CDR3 spans 14 amino acids. V shed 5 bases and J 4 bases; nucleotides not matched to a gene: 7. CDR3 bases: TGTGCCAGCAGCCCTCGCGGGGGGAAGTACGAGCAGTACTTC. Translation: CASSPRGGKYEQYF. Full variable domain (remainder filled in from reference TRBV7-6 and TRBJ2-7): GAGVSQSPRYKVTKRGQDVALRCDPISGHVSLYWYRQALGQGPEFLTYFNYEAQQDKSGLPNDRFSAERPEGSISTLTIQRTEQRDSAMYRCASSPRGGKYEQYFGPGTRLTVT.

This clonotype appeared many times. The rearrangement joins TRBV5-4 to TRBJ2-5; 9 bases are a match to TRBD2. V gave up 3 bases and J gave up 4 bases; unmatched junction bases: 7. The CDR3 length is 15 residues. Looked up from germline, CDR1 is SGHNT and CDR2 is YYREEE (reference sequence). CDR3 amino acids: CASSWDAGGGETQYF. The CDR3 DNA is TGTGCCAGCAGCTGGGACGCGGGGGGGGGAGAGACCCAGTACTTC.

This clonotype turned up a few times. The rearrangement uses TRBV5-5 and TRBJ2-1; D ambiguous. V lost 1 base, J lost 8 bases, and 19 bases lay in between. CDR1 and CDR2 (germline): SGHKS, YYEKEE (reference sequence). The CDR3 extends over 16 amino acids. The CDR3, as DNA: TGTGCCAGCAGCTTGCGAGCAAATAGGTTTTTAGATGAGCAGTTCTTC. This gives the protein CASSLRANRFLDEQFF. Full variable domain (missing parts from reference TRBV5-5 and TRBJ2-1): DAGVTQSPTHLIKTRGQQVTLRCSPISGHKSVSWYQQVLGQGPQFIFQYYEKEERGRGNFPDRFSARQFPNYSSELNVNALLLGDSALYLCASSLRANRFLDEQFFGPGTRLTVL.

V and J are TRBV4-3 and TRBJ2-1, with 7 positions matching TRBD2. The CDR3 totals 15 residues. Germline V gene data show CDR1 as LGHNA and CDR2 as YSLEER. V lost 1 base, J lost 2 bases, and 2 bases stayed unmatched. CDR3 region: CASSQVSGAYNEQFF. For the CDR3, the DNA is TGCGCCAGCAGCCAAGTGAGCGGGGCCTACAATGAGCAGTTCTTC.

There are a few counts of this clonotype. The CDR3 spells CASSQDGGDSTDTQYF. The CDR3 coding sequence is TGCGCCAGCAGCCAAGATGGGGGGGACAGCACAGATACGCAGTATTTT. The chain employs TRBV4-1 and TRBJ2-3, with 7 nucleotides matching TRBD2. With V trimmed by 0 bases and J by 0 bases, 3 bases remained unmatched. The germline V gene encodes CDR1 MGHRA and CDR2 YSYEKL. This CDR3 has 16 residues.

This chain connects TRBV4-1 to TRBJ2-5; D call uncertain. CDR3 length: 15 amino acids. The germline gives CDR1 MGHRA, CDR2 YSYEKL. The germline V and J ends were trimmed by 3 bases and 2 bases, with 13 bases remaining between them. CDR3 loop: CASSQEQRTQETQYF. Here the CDR3 DNA reads TGCGCCAGCAGCCAGGAACAGAGAACTCAAGAGACCCAGTACTTC.

There are a few counts of this clonotype. This chain links TRBV4-1 with TRBJ2-3; 13 nucleotides agree with TRBD2. The V and J ends lost 4 bases and 0 bases, in that order; junction bases with no gene match: 10. This CDR3 spans 19 amino acids. Germline-derived CDR1 and CDR2 are MGHRA and YSYEKL. The DNA of the CDR3 is TGCGCCAGCAGCCGACCCCCGGGACTAGCGGGATCTAGCACAGATACGCAGTATTTT. Translation gives CASSRPPGLAGSSTDTQYF.